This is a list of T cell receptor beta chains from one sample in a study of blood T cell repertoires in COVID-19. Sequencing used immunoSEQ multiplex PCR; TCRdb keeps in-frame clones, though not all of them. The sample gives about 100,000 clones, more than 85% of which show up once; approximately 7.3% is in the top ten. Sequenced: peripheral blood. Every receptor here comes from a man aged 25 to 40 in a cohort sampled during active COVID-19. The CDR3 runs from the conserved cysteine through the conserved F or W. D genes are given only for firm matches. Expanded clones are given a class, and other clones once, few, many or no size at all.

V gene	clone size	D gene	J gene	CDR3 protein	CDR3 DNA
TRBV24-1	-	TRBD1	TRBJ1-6	CATSDGDSNYNSPLHF	TGTGCCACCAGTGATGGGGACAGCAACTATAATTCACCCCTCCACTTT
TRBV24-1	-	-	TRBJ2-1	CATARSFHEQFF	TGTGCCACGGCCAGGTCCTTCCATGAGCAGTTCTTC
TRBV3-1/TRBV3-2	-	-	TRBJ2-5	CASSQAPDQETQYF	TGTGCCAGCAGCCAAGCCCCAGACCAAGAGACCCAGTACTTC
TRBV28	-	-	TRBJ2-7	CASSPGTFTYEQYF	TGTGCCAGCAGTCCGGGGACATTTACCTACGAGCAGTACTTC
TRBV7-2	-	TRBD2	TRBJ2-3	CASSNTGTSGGMSTDTQYF	TGTGCCAGCAGCAACACCGGGACTAGCGGGGGGATGAGCACAGATACGCAGTATTTT
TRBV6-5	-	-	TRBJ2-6	CASSLQGLGANVLTF	TGTGCCAGCAGTCTTCAGGGTCTTGGGGCCAACGTCCTGACTTTC
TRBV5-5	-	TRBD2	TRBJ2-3	CASSRGLDSTDTQYF	TGTGCCAGCAGCCGCGGACTAGATAGCACAGATACGCAGTATTTT
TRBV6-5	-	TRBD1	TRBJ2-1	CASREGQVTNEQFF	TGTGCCAGCAGGGAGGGACAGGTTACAAATGAGCAGTTCTTC
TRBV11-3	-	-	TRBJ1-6	CARTGISSYNSPLHF	TGTGCCAGGACGGGTATTAGCTCCTATAATTCACCCCTCCACTTT
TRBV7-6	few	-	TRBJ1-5	CASSLVRGSIDQPQHF	TGTGCCAGCAGCTTAGTGCGGGGGAGTATCGATCAGCCCCAGCATTTT
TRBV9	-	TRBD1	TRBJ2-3	CASSPLTGSDTQYF	TGTGCCAGCAGCCCTTTGACAGGGTCAGATACGCAGTATTTT
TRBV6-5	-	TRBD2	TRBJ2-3	CASRAPGGDTQYF	TGTGCCAGCAGGGCCCCGGGGGGAGATACGCAGTATTTT
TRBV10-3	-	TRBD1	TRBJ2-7	CAIRQSGTGGEQYF	TGTGCCATCAGGCAATCCGGGACAGGGGGAGAGCAGTACTTC
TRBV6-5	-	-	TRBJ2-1	CASRTLAYNEQFF	TGTGCCAGCAGGACTTTAGCCTACAATGAGCAGTTCTTC
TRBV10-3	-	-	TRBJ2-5	CAISGWASVPQETQYF	TGTGCCATCAGTGGCTGGGCTAGCGTACCCCAAGAGACCCAGTACTTC
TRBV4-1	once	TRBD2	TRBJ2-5	CASSQSGVGTQYF	TGCGCCAGCAGCCAGAGCGGGGTGGGGACCCAGTACTTC
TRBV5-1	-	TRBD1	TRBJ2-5	CASSLGTGQETQYF	TGCGCCAGCAGCTTGGGGACAGGTCAAGAGACCCAGTACTTC
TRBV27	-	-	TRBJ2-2	CASSDGTNTGELFF	TGTGCCAGCAGTGACGGGACAAACACCGGGGAGCTGTTTTTT
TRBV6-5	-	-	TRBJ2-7	CASSYPGFYEQYF	TGTGCCAGCAGTTACCCTGGCTTTTACGAGCAGTACTTC
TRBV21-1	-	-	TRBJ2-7	CASSKVWLTTPPQSSYEQYF	TGTGCCAGCAGCAAAGTATGGTTGACTACTCCTCCACAGAGCTCCTACGAGCAGTACTTC